The 13 T cell receptor beta chains reported below all come from one sample, sequenced in a study of cytomegalovirus exposure and HLA in healthy donors (dated by TCRdb to the late 2010s). Receptor libraries were prepared by the immunoSEQ multiplex PCR assay. For the multiplex PCR, a mixture combining 60 forward primers for TCR Vbeta segments and 13 reverse primers for TCR Jbeta segments was used. Entries here come from immuneACCESS through TCRdb and include only in-frame sequences with V and J called. Some clones fail to appear in such tables; in the studies checked, an unresolved V gene covers under half of the shortfall, and the cause of the remainder is unknown. The sample table contains about 65,000 clones; only one count was recorded for around 62% of them. The ten largest make up around 2.7% of the sample. Sequenced sample: PBMCs. The receptors stem from a man aged 25 to 40 in good health and CMV-seronegative.

The chain uses TRBV7-3 and TRBJ2-7; weak D call: TRBD1 (6 bases). This CDR3 region has 15 residues. The V gene lost 2 bases and the J gene lost 3 bases, with 14 bases spanning the gap. Per germline, CDR1 SGHTA and CDR2 FQGTGA. The CDR3: CASSLSSGVVYEQYF. CDR3 coding DNA: TGTGCCAGCAGCTTATCATCAGGGGTGGTCTACGAGCAGTACTTC.

This rearrangement joins TRBV7-9 to TRBJ2-6, with D possibly TRBD1 on 6 matching bases. Germline V gene data show CDR1 as SEHNR and CDR2 as FQNEAQ (reference sequence). Trimming pared 3 bases from V and 8 bases from J, leaving 14 bases between. CDR3 length: 15 residues. The CDR3 DNA sequence: TGTGCCAGCAGCTTTGGTTCAGGGGTCCCCAACGTCCTGACTTTC. This codes for CASSFGSGVPNVLTF.

V is TRBV5-8 and J is TRBJ1-2, with D unresolved. V lost 6 bases and J lost 4, with 10 bases in between. Germline-derived CDR1 and CDR2 are SGHTS and YDEGEE. The CDR3 spans 12 residues. The CDR3 loop reads CASTSRVYGYTF. The CDR3 nucleotides read TGTGCCAGCACGAGTAGAGTCTATGGCTACACCTTC. Using reference TRBV5-8 and TRBJ1-2 for the parts outside the CDR3, the full variable domain is EAGVTQSPTHLIKTRGQQATLRCSPISGHTSVYWYQQALGLGLQFLLWYDEGEERNRGNFPPRFSGRQFPNYSSELNVNALELEDSALYLCASTSRVYGYTFGSGTRLTVV.

This clone was found a few times. A junction end diverges from the germline sequence, so it may reflect a read error. J is TRBJ1-2 and V is TRBV7-9, with D maybe TRBD1 (6 bases). The CDR3 is 13 amino acids. From germline, CDR1 is SEHNR and CDR2 FQNEAQ (reference sequence). This CDR3 is CSSRGQLFFGYTF. The CDR3 nucleotides read TGCTCCTCTAGAGGACAGCTCTTTTTCGGCTACACCTTC.

Comment on this clone: The germline gene is not matched at one end of the junction; a read error may be the cause. The chain carries TRBV7-9 and TRBJ1-1, with no clear D. This CDR3 comprises 12 residues. CDR1 is SEHNR, CDR2 FQNEAQ, per germline (reference sequence). CDR3 bases: TGTTCCAGCAGCTTAGTTGCGACTGAAGCTTTCTTT. Its translation: CSSSLVATEAFF.

The V call is TRBV6-1, the J call TRBJ2-1; the D is unclear. The germline V gene encodes CDR1 MNHNS and CDR2 SASEGT. The CDR3 runs to 11 residues. Trimming cost V 9 bases and J 4 bases, with 7 bases left between them. The chain's CDR3 is CASEKYNEQFF. DNA of the CDR3: TGTGCCAGTGAGAAGTACAATGAGCAGTTCTTC.

This chain links TRBV18 with TRBJ2-7; 8 nucleotides match TRBD1. Germline CDR1 and CDR2: KGHSH and LQKENI. The CDR3 is made up of 11 amino acids. Trimming took 5 bases from V and 12 from J; bases not matched to a gene: 6. The CDR3 DNA sequence: TGTGCCAGCTCATCAGGACAGGGACGGTACTTC. This encodes CASSSGQGRYF.

This clone was seen a few times. The V call is TRBV6-1, the J call TRBJ2-7; 11 bases are shared with TRBD1. Germline CDR1 MNHNS, CDR2 SASEGT. The CDR3 extends over 13 amino acids. Trimming cost V 8 bases and J 5 bases; bases outside gene matches: 5. The CDR3, as DNA: TGTGCCAGCGCGGACAGGGGGCTCAACGAGCAGTACTTC. Protein sequence: CASADRGLNEQYF.

CDR3 sequence: CAWSQGWVEAFF. The CDR3 DNA reads as TGTGCCTGGTCACAGGGCTGGGTTGAAGCTTTCTTT. V is TRBV30 and J is TRBJ1-1; weak D call: TRBD1 (6 bases). The germline gives CDR1 GTSNPN, CDR2 SVGIG (reference sequence). This CDR3 has 12 residues. Trimming pared 5 bases from V and 7 bases from J, leaving 14 bases between.

This clone was observed a handful of times. The chain is built from TRBV7-7 and TRBJ2-3, with 15 bases fitting TRBD2. Trimming removed 5 bases from V and 4 bases from J; junction bases left unmatched: 7. The CDR3 has 17 residues. Per germline, CDR1 SSHAT and CDR2 FNYEAQ (reference sequence). In DNA form, the CDR3 reads TGTGCCAGCAGCCAAGGACTAGCGGGGGGGCTGTCAGATACGCAGTATTTT. This encodes CASSQGLAGGLSDTQYF. Variable domain in full (rest from reference TRBV7-7 and TRBJ2-3): GAGVSQSPRYKVTKRGQDVTLRCDPISSHATLYWYQQALGQGPEFLTYFNYEAQPDKSGLPSDRFSAERPEGSISTLTIQRTEQRDSAMYRCASSQGLAGGLSDTQYFGPGTRLTVL.

The V call is TRBV5-1, the J call TRBJ1-6; D is unclear. Germline V lookup: CDR1 SGHRS, CDR2 YFSETQ. V shed 1 base and J shed 0 bases, with 8 bases lying between them. The CDR3 has 16 residues. The CDR3 nucleotides are TGCGCCAGCAGCTTGACACAATTCTCCTATAATTCACCCCTCCACTTT. Translated, it gives CASSLTQFSYNSPLHF.

The gene calls are TRBV5-4 and TRBJ2-3; 7 bases map to TRBD1. The V segment lost 1 base and the J segment 6 bases; nucleotides outside the gene matches: 8. CDR3 length: 15 amino acids. Germline loops: CDR1 SGHNT, CDR2 YYREEE (reference sequence). This CDR3 reads CASSLQQGVGDTQYF. CDR3 in DNA: TGTGCCAGCAGCTTGCAGCAGGGGGTGGGCGATACGCAGTATTTT.

The chain recombines TRBV11-3 with TRBJ1-1; no firm D call. CDR1 and CDR2 (germline): SGHNT, YENEEA. This CDR3 spans 13 amino acids. V lost 5 bases and J lost 4, with 11 bases in between. CDR3 DNA sequence: TGTGCCAGCAGCGACACAGTTAGCACTGAAGCTTTCTTT. It translates to CASSDTVSTEAFF.